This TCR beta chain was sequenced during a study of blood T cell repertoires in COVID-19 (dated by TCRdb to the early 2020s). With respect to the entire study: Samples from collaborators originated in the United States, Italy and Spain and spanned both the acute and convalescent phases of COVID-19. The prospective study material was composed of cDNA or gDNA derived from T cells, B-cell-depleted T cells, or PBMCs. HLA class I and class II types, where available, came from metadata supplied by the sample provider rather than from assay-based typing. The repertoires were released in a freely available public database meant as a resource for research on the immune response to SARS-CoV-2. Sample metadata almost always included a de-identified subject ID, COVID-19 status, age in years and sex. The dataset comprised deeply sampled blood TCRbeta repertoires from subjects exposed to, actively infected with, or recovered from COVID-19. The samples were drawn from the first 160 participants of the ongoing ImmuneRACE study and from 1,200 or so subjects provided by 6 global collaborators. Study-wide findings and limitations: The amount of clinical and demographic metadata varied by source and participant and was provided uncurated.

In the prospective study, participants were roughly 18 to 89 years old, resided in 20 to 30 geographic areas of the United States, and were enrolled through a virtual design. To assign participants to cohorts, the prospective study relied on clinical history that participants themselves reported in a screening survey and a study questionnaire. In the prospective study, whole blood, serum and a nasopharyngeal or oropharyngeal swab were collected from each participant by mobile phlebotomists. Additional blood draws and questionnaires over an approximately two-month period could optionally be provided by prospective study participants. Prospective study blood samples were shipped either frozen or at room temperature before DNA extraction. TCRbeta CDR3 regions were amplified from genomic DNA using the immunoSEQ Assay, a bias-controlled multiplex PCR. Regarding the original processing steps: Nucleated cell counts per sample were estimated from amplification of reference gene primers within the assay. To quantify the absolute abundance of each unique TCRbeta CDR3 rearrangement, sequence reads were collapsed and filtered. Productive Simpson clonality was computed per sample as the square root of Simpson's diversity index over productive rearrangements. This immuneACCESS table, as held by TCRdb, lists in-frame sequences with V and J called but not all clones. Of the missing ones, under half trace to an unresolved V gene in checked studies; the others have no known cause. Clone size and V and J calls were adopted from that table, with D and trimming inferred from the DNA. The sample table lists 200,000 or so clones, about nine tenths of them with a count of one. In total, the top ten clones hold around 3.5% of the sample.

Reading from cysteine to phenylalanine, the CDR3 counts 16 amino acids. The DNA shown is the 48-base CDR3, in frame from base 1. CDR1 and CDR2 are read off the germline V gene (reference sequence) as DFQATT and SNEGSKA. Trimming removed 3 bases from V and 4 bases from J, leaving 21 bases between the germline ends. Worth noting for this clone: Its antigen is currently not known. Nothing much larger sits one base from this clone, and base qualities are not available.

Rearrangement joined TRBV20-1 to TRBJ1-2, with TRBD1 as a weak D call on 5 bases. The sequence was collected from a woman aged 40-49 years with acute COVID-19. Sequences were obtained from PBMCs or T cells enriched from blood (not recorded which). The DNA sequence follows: TGCAGTGCTAGTCCCCCAGAAAAGGGGCCAAGCTATGGCTACACCTTC. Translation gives CSASPPEKGPSYGYTF.